The TCR beta chain under discussion was sequenced for a study of identifying expanded T cells in peripheral blood. As regards this clone: Its specificity is not known.

Assay used: immunoSEQ multiplex PCR; TCRdb lists only in-frame clones, some missing. The data hold just over 90,000 clones, with 88% observed a single time. V was pared by 6 bases and J by 1 base, with 10 bases between. CDR3 size: 13 residues. The V gene's germline CDR1 is SNHLY and CDR2 FYNNEI. Study-wide findings and caveats: Across healthy donors, higher total template counts meant significantly greater roughly 2-week count variance.

The sequencing sample was made of blood. This receptor was obtained from a person aged 18 to 75 in good health. The V call is TRBV2, the J call TRBJ2-7; D is unresolved. The DNA of the CDR3 is TGTGCCAGCAGCCTAACAGAGTCCTACGAGCAGTACTTC. This translates into CASSLTESYEQYF. The whole variable domain, filled in from reference TRBV2 and TRBJ2-7, reads EPEVTQTPSHQVTQMGQEVILRCVPISNHLYFYWYRQILGQKVEFLVSFYNNEISEKSEIFDDQFSVERPDGSNFTLKIRSTKLEDSAMYFCASSLTESYEQYFGPGTRLTVT.